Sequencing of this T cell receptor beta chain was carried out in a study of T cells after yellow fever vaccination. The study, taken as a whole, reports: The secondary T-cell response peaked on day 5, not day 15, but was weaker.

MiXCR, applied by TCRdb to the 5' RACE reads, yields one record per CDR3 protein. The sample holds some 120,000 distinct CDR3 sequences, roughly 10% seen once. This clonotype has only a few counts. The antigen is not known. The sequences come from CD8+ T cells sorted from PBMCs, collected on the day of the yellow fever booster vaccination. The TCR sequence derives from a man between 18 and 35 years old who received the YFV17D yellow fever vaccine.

The CDR3 DNA is TGCGCCAGCACCAGCTTTATAGGAGTTACTGAAGCTTTCTTT. Translation: CASTSFIGVTEAFF. The chain is built from TRBV4-1 and TRBJ1-1; unclear D gene. CDR1 is MGHRA, CDR2 YSYEKL, per germline. Trimming stripped 7 bases from V and 5 bases from J, with 17 bases between. The CDR3 totals 14 residues.